Listed here is a single T cell receptor beta chain. Its antigen remains unknown. Germline V gene data show CDR1 as MNHEY and CDR2 as SVGAGI. The CDR3 totals 12 residues. Trimming removed 7 bases at V and 2 bases at J, with 8 bases between. The sample originates from a study of Ad26.COV2.S vaccination and SARS-CoV-2 variants. On the study more broadly: Ad26.COV2.S, an intramuscular injection, was given once or twice 56 days apart. Study findings and constraints: CD8+ and CD4+ T cells specific for spike reportedly responded with substantial breadth after vaccination.

This sample's treatment: some 20 received Ad26.COV2.S at low or high dose, single or two shots; roughly 5 received placebo; per-sample allocation not given. Samples came from day 63 after the first vaccine or placebo injection. Repertoires were generated with immunoSEQ multiplex PCR, while TCRdb's copy carries only in-frame clones and drops some. The sample carries 400,000 to 450,000 clones, more than 80% recorded once. The receptor's source is a person between 18 and 65 years old who received the Ad26.COV2.S COVID-19 vaccine or a placebo. V and J are TRBV6-5 and TRBJ1-2, with D uncertain. The input for sequencing was peripheral blood, taken in a trial of Ad26.COV2.S vaccine versus placebo. CDR3 protein: CASTSVNYGYTF. The CDR3 DNA reads TGTGCCAGCACGAGCGTGAACTATGGCTACACCTTC.